The T cell receptor (beta chain) under discussion was sequenced for a study of radiation and T cells in renal cell carcinoma. Study findings and constraints: Without pretreatment biopsies, baseline tumor clonotype presence was undetermined. From baseline, blood top tumor clonotypes peaked at 2 weeks post-radiation.

The CDR3 length is 14 residues. Trimming cost V 6 bases and J 6 bases; bases outside gene matches: 11. Per germline, CDR1 SGHTA and CDR2 FQGNSA. Sequenced by immunoSEQ multiplex PCR; TCRdb stores in-frame clones only, minus some. The profile covers 150,000 or so clones, with 88% appearing a single time and roughly 4.1% taken by the ten largest. Time point here: baseline pretreatment blood. Treatment in this sample: 15 Gy SBRT to primary tumor, nephrectomy 4 weeks later. The sample holds one count of this clone. Antigen specificity is unknown. The sample in question was blood, obtained from a patient whose treatment included radiotherapy and nephrectomy. The rearrangement links TRBV7-2 to TRBJ2-7; 7 nucleotides agree with TRBD1. The clonotype was recovered from a woman in her 70s with renal cell carcinoma. CDR3 protein: CASRSRTGSLEQYF. In nucleotides, the CDR3 is TGTGCCAGCAGGAGCAGGACAGGCTCTCTCGAGCAGTACTTC.